The TCR beta chain under discussion was sequenced for a study of T cells in Graves' hyperthyroidism and ophthalmopathy. As for the study in general: The authors collected peripheral blood at initial diagnosis, before any treatment.

TCR beta CDR3 regions were amplified from RNA. HTBI primers drove first-round RT-PCR of the TCR CDR3. One entry per CDR3 protein results from TCRdb running MiXCR on the multiplex PCR reads. The sample holds under 350,000 distinct CDR3 sequences, under 25% seen once. Findings and caveats of the study: A model built on 13 V-J features separated ophthalmopathy from stable hyperthyroidism. Most expanded thyroid clonotypes above 0.001 also appeared in blood.

As regards this clonotype: Its antigen remains unidentified.

The V end lost 2 bases, the J end lost 2 bases, and 7 bases lay between the germline ends. The CDR3 is made up of 13 amino acids. CDR1 is WNHNN and CDR2 is SYGVQD in the germline V gene (reference sequence). The J gene is TRBJ2-7, the V gene TRBV10-1, with TRBD2 as a possible D gene (5 bases). This clonotype was sampled from a woman aged 45-65 years with Graves' hyperthyroidism. Sequencing was performed on blood. The chain's CDR3 is CASSETGTYEQYF. The CDR3 DNA reads TGCGCCAGCAGTGAGACGGGAACCTACGAGCAGTACTTC.